Shown below are 18 T cell receptor beta chains from a single sample sequenced in a study of cytomegalovirus exposure and HLA in healthy donors. Primers: 60 Vbeta forward and 13 Jbeta reverse. Sequencing was performed with immunoSEQ multiplex PCR; in TCRdb, only in-frame clones are kept and a portion is missing. Found here are 60,000 to 75,000 clones, around 76% of them singletons; the top ten hold about a fifth. Material: PBMCs. Receptors originate from a woman under 40 in good health and CMV-seropositive.

The chain recombines TRBV15 with TRBJ1-4; 7 nucleotides agree with TRBD1. This CDR3 spans 15 amino acids. Trimming at V came to 2 bases and at J to 4 bases, leaving 4 bases not matched to a gene. The germline V gene has CDR1 LNHNV and CDR2 YYDKDF (reference sequence). CDR3 coding DNA: TGTGCCACCAGCAGATCGCAGGGGGGTAATGAAAAACTGTTTTTT. Its protein product is CATSRSQGGNEKLFF.

This chain joins TRBV4-2 and TRBJ1-1; 8 bases are a match to TRBD1. This CDR3 is built from 17 residues. V shed 4 bases, J shed 0 bases, and the junction held 10 bases outside the gene matches. Germline CDR1 and CDR2: LGHNA and YNFKEQ. The CDR3 DNA reads as TGTGCCAGCAGCCCCTCCAGGGGGCGAAGCATGAACACTGAAGCTTTCTTT. It codes for CASSPSRGRSMNTEAFF.

The genes are TRBV5-1 and TRBJ2-7; 13 bases are shared with TRBD2. The germline V gene encodes CDR1 SGHRS and CDR2 YFSETQ. Trimming at V came to 6 bases and at J to 11 bases, leaving 8 bases not matched to a gene. There are 13 residues in the CDR3. The CDR3 spells CASTLDGTSGKYF. DNA of the CDR3: TGCGCCAGCACCCTGGACGGGACTAGCGGGAAGTACTTC.

The chain combines TRBV14 with TRBJ1-1; tentatively, D is TRBD1 (6 bases). The CDR3 is 13 amino acids. V shed 5 bases and J shed 1 base, with 8 bases lying between them. CDR1 is SGHDN and CDR2 is FVKESK in the germline V gene. CDR3: CASSAQGNTEAFF. The DNA for the CDR3 is TGTGCCAGCAGCGCACAGGGGAACACTGAAGCTTTCTTT.

This rearrangement joins TRBV5-6 to TRBJ1-2, with D maybe TRBD1 (5 bases). Deletions cut 6 bases from V and 6 bases from J, with 21 bases between. Germline CDR1 and CDR2: SGHDT and YYEEEE. The CDR3 has 15 residues. The CDR3 loop is CASNRREARAHGYTF. CDR3 sequence (DNA): TGTGCCAGCAACCGAAGGGAAGCCAGGGCCCATGGCTACACCTTC.

The genes are TRBV6-5 and TRBJ2-5, with D perhaps TRBD1 (6 bases). The CDR3 has 13 residues. With 6 bases removed from V and 5 bases from J, the gap between germline ends came to 13 bases. The germline gives CDR1 MNHEY, CDR2 SVGAGI. CDR3 coding DNA: TGTGCCAGCAGACAGGGAAGTAGGGAGACCCAGTACTTC. Its protein product is CASRQGSRETQYF.

The J gene is TRBJ1-2, the V gene TRBV4-2, with 7 bases that match TRBD1. V was pared by 0 bases and J by 8 bases, with 6 bases of the junction left unmatched. The CDR3 runs to 14 residues. Germline V gene lookup returns CDR1 LGHNA and CDR2 YNFKEQ. CDR3 amino acids: CASSQDVQGWGYTF. As DNA, the CDR3 is TGTGCCAGCAGCCAAGATGTACAGGGGTGGGGCTACACCTTC.

This clone has more than one count but fewer than ten. The V gene is TRBV6-5, the J gene TRBJ2-1; D may be TRBD2 (5 bases). The CDR3 has 14 residues. Trimming removed 11 bases from V and 4 bases from J, with 18 bases in between. The germline V gene has CDR1 MNHEY and CDR2 SVGAGI. The CDR3: CAALWETVYNEQFF. The CDR3 coding sequence is TGTGCCGCACTCTGGGAGACGGTATACAATGAGCAGTTCTTC.

The V call is TRBV30, the J call TRBJ1-2, with 7 bases that match TRBD1. Germline V gene data show CDR1 as GTSNPN and CDR2 as SVGIG (reference sequence). V shed 0 bases and J 5 bases; nucleotides not matched to a gene: 9. This CDR3 comprises 15 residues. The CDR3 DNA reads TGTGCCTGGAGTGTTCCGGGACAGAGGTCGTATGGCTACACCTTC. This gives the protein CAWSVPGQRSYGYTF.

V and J are TRBV7-2 and TRBJ2-1, with TRBD2 matching 9 bases. The germline CDR1 and CDR2 sequences are SGHTA and FQGNSA. The CDR3 runs 16 residues. Trimming took 4 bases from V and 8 from J; bases not matched to a gene: 12. CDR3 in amino acids: CASSSPGLAQLDEQFF. The DNA of the CDR3 is TGTGCCAGCAGCTCCCCGGGACTAGCCCAGCTCGATGAGCAGTTCTTC.

The J gene is TRBJ2-5, the V gene TRBV9; D possibly corresponds to TRBD2 (5 bases). This CDR3 is 15 amino acids long. Deletions cut 2 bases from V and 4 bases from J, with 15 bases between. Looked up from germline, CDR1 is SGDLS and CDR2 is YYNGEE. CDR3: CASSVDEGYRETQYF. Written as DNA, the CDR3 is TGTGCCAGCAGCGTGGACGAGGGATACCGAGAGACCCAGTACTTC.

J is TRBJ1-1 and V is TRBV5-1; D gene uncertain. The CDR3 runs to 13 residues. CDR1 SGHRS and CDR2 YFSETQ come from the germline V gene. V was cut by 2 bases and J by 0 bases, with 5 bases left in between. In nucleotides, the CDR3 is TGCGCCAGCAGCTTCAACATGAACACTGAAGCTTTCTTT. Translating gives CASSFNMNTEAFF.

The V call is TRBV28, the J call TRBJ2-3; 11 nucleotides agree with TRBD2. Germline loops: CDR1 MDHEN, CDR2 SYDVKM. The J segment lost 8 bases and the V segment lost 6 bases, leaving 7 bases of the junction unmatched. This CDR3 is 14 amino acids long. CDR3 loop: CASRIAGGPGTQYF. The CDR3 nucleotides read TGTGCCAGCAGGATAGCGGGAGGGCCAGGTACGCAGTATTTT.

This chain links TRBV28 with TRBJ1-5; maybe TRBD1 (6 bases). This CDR3 is 15 amino acids long. Germline lookup yields CDR1 MDHEN and CDR2 SYDVKM. V lost 6 bases and J 5 bases, leaving 17 bases between the germline ends. The CDR3 reads CASRIPQGLHQPQHF. In DNA, the CDR3 is TGTGCCAGCAGAATCCCACAGGGTCTCCATCAGCCCCAGCATTTT.

There are a few counts of this clone. This sequence joins TRBV5-6 and TRBJ2-7; 9 nucleotides match TRBD2. The ends lost 2 bases at V and 7 bases at J; junction bases unmatched: 13. The CDR3 has 16 amino acids. CDR1 SGHDT and CDR2 YYEEEE come from the germline V gene. CDR3 loop: CASSFRLTSGDGEQYF. Here the CDR3 DNA reads TGTGCCAGCAGCTTCCGATTGACTAGCGGTGATGGGGAGCAGTACTTC.

This clone was observed at least ten times. The chain uses TRBV6-5 and TRBJ2-5; 9 nucleotides line up with TRBD1. After removal of 0 bases from V and 4 bases from J, the junction contained 3 bases not matched to a gene. Germline assignment: CDR1 MNHEY and CDR2 SVGAGI. The CDR3 consists of 15 residues. The CDR3 DNA sequence: TGTGCCAGCAGTTACTCGGGGACAGGGACAGAGACCCAGTACTTC. It encodes CASSYSGTGTETQYF.

This chain connects TRBV4-3 to TRBJ2-1, with D possibly matching TRBD2 (6 bases). Germline CDR1 LGHNA, CDR2 YSLEER. The CDR3 has 17 amino acids. The germline V and J ends were trimmed by 4 bases and 4 bases, with 20 bases remaining between them. The CDR3 nucleotides are TGCGCCAGCAGCCGAGAACTCGGGAGTACGCTATACAATGAGCAGTTCTTC. Its translation: CASSRELGSTLYNEQFF.

The rearrangement uses TRBV28 and TRBJ2-1, with TRBD1 identical over 7 bases. This CDR3 is 15 amino acids long. CDR1 is MDHEN and CDR2 is SYDVKM in the germline V gene. Trimming took 7 bases from V and 3 from J; bases not matched to a gene: 9. The CDR3 bases are TGTGCCAGCACCCCCGGGACAGCTGGCTACAATGAGCAGTTCTTC. As protein: CASTPGTAGYNEQFF.